What follows are 2 T cell receptor beta chains derived from one specimen sequenced in a study of T-cell reconstitution after alpha-beta-depleted transplantation in children. Preparation of the TCRbeta library used unique molecular identifiers. One entry per CDR3 protein, called by TCRdb with MiXCR from the PCR reads. The table lists roughly 220,000 distinct CDR3 sequences, approximately 9.7% of them singletons. Sequencing was performed on PBMCs from the stem cell graft donor, taken from the stem cell graft. The receptors originated from a human donor who donated a stem cell graft to a child with SCID.

This clonotype was picked up many times. The V and J genes are TRBV20-1 and TRBJ2-1; 9 positions agree with TRBD2. Per germline, CDR1 DFQATT and CDR2 SNEGSKA (reference sequence). V shed 2 bases and J 10 bases; nucleotides not matched to a gene: 12. The length of the CDR3 is 15 residues. The CDR3 DNA follows: TGCAGTGCTAGACCGGGACTAGCCGGGGGCGAGGAGCAGTTCTTC. As protein: CSARPGLAGGEEQFF.

This clonotype was counted at least ten times. J is TRBJ1-2 and V is TRBV20-1; 7 bases fit TRBD1. Per the germline V gene, CDR1 is DFQATT and CDR2 is SNEGSKA (reference sequence). Trimming removed 7 bases from V and 6 bases from J; junction bases left unmatched: 8. The CDR3 runs 12 residues. As DNA, the CDR3 is TGCAGTGGCCACAGGGGCGGGGATGGCTACACCTTC. This gives the protein CSGHRGGDGYTF.